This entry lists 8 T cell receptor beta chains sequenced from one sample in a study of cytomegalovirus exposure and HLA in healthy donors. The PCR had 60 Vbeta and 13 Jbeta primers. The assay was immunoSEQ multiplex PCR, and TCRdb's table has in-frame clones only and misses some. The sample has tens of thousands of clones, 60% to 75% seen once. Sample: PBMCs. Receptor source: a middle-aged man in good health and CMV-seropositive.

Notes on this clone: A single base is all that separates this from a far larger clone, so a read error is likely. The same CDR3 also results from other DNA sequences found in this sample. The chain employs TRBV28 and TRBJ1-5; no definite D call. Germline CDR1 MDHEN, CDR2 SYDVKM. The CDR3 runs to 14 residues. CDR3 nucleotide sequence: TGTGCCAGTAGTTCCCTTCCCCGGAGTCAGCCCCAGCATTTT. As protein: CASSSLPRSQPQHF. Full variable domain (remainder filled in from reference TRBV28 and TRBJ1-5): DVKVTQSSRYLVKRTGEKVFLECVQDMDHENMFWYRQDPGLGLRLIYFSYDVKMKEKGDIPEGYSVSREKKERFSLILESASTNQTSMYLCASSSLPRSQPQHFGDGTRLSIL.

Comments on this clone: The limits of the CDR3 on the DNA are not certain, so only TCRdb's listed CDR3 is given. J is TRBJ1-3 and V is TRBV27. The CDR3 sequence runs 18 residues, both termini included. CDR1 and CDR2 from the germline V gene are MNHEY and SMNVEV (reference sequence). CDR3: CARLKSSYRCFSGNTIYF.

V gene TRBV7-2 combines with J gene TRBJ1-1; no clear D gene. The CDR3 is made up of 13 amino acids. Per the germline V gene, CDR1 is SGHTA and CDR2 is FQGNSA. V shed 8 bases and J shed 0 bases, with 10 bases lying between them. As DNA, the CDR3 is TGTGCCAGCGGACTCCTGATGAACACTGAAGCTTTCTTT. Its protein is CASGLLMNTEAFF.

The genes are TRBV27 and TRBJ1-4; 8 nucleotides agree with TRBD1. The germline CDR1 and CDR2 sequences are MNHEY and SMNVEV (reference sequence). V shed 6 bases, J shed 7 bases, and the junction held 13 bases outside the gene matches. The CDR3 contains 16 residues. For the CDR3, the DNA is TGTGCCAGCAGCCCTTCTCAGGGGGCGGACGGTGAAAAACTGTTTTTT. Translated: CASSPSQGADGEKLFF.

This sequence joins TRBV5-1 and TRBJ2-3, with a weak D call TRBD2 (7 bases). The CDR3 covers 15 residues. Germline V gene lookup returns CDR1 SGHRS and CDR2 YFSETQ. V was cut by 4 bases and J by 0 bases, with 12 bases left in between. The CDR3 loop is CASSIGGQSTDTQYF. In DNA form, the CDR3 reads TGCGCCAGCAGCATCGGGGGGCAAAGCACAGATACGCAGTATTTT.

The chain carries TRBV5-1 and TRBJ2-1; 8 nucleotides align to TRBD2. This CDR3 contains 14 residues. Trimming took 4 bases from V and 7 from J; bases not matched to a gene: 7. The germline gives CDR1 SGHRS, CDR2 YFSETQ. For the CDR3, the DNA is TGCGCCAGCAGCCTCGGGACTAGTTTAAATGAGCAGTTCTTC. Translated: CASSLGTSLNEQFF.

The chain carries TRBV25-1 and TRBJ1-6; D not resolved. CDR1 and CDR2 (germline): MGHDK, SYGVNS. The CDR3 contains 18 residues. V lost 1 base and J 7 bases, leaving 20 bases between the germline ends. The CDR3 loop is CASSEFSIVAEENSPLHF. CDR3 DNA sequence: TGTGCCAGCAGTGAATTCTCAATCGTTGCGGAAGAAAATTCACCCCTCCACTTT. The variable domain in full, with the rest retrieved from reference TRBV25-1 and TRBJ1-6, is EADIYQTPRYLVIGTGKKITLECSQTMGHDKMYWYQQDPGMELHLIHYSYGVNSTEKGDLSSESTVSRIRTEHFPLTLESARPSHTSQYLCASSEFSIVAEENSPLHFGNGTRLTVT.

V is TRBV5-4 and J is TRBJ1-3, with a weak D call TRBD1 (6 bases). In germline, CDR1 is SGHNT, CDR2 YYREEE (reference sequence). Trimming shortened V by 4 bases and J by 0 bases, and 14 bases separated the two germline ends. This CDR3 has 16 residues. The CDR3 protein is CASSPPGQTSGNTIYF. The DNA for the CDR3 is TGTGCCAGCAGCCCACCAGGACAGACCTCTGGAAACACCATATATTTT.